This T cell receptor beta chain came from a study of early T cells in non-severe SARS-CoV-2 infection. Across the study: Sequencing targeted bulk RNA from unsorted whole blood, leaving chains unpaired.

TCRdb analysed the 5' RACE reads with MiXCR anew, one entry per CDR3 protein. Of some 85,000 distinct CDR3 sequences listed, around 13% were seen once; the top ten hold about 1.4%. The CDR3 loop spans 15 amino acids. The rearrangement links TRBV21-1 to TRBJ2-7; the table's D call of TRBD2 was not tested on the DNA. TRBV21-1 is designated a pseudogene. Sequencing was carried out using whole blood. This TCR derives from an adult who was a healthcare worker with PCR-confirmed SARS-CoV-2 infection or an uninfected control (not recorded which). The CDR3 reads CASSLAGHCSYEQYF. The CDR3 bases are TGTGCCAGCAGCCTAGCGGGACACTGCTCCTACGAGCAGTACTTC.